This is a list of T cell receptor beta chains from one sample in a study of cytomegalovirus exposure and HLA in healthy donors. Libraries were prepared by immunoSEQ multiplex PCR; TCRdb keeps only in-frame clonotypes and omits some of them. The sample holds tens of thousands of clones, around 59% seen once. The sequenced sample consisted of PBMCs. The receptors were sampled from a human donor in good health. The CDR3 runs from the conserved cysteine through the conserved F or W. A D gene is named only where the DNA matches it firmly. Size is stated for part of the rows, as once, few or many counts, or as a class when the clone is expanded.

clone size	V gene	J gene	D gene	CDR3 protein	CDR3 DNA
-	TRBV11-1	TRBJ1-3	-	CASSLEGGVSGNTIYF	TGTGCCAGCAGCTTAGAAGGCGGAGTCTCTGGAAACACCATATATTTT
-	TRBV5-1	TRBJ1-1	-	CASSFSRGTNTEAFF	TGCGCCAGCAGCTTCAGCAGGGGTACGAACACTGAAGCTTTCTTT
-	TRBV27	TRBJ1-2	-	CASSFSRGDGYTF	TGTGCCAGCAGTTTTAGCAGGGGAGATGGCTACACCTTC
-	TRBV29-1	TRBJ2-5	-	CSVSQGQETQYF	TGCAGCGTCTCACAGGGTCAAGAGACCCAGTACTTC
-	TRBV5-4	TRBJ1-2	TRBD1	CASSFRTGGNGYTF	TGTGCCAGCAGCTTCCGGACAGGGGGGAACGGCTACACCTTC
-	TRBV27	TRBJ1-2	TRBD1	CASSSQDRGSYTF	TGTGCCAGCAGTTCGCAGGACAGGGGAAGCTACACCTTC
-	TRBV6-1	TRBJ1-2	TRBD1	CASSEEGQGIDGYTF	TGTGCCAGCAGTGAGGAGGGACAGGGAATCGATGGCTACACCTTC
-	TRBV19	TRBJ1-6	-	CATAEGDSPLHF	TGTGCCACTGCGGAAGGGGATTCACCCCTCCACTTT
few	TRBV30	TRBJ1-1	-	CAWSVPFPADTEAFF	TGTGCCTGGAGTGTACCCTTCCCGGCGGACACTGAAGCTTTCTTT
-	TRBV4-1	TRBJ2-7	TRBD1	CASSQDGGQGAYEQYF	TGCGCCAGCAGCCAAGATGGGGGACAGGGCGCCTACGAGCAGTACTTC
-	TRBV12-2	TRBJ2-1	-	CASRALAGVNEQFF	TGTGCAAGTCGCGCCTTAGCGGGGGTAAATGAGCAGTTCTTC
-	TRBV7-9	TRBJ2-1	-	CASSLLFGSYNEQFF	TGTGCCAGCAGCTTATTATTTGGCAGCTACAATGAGCAGTTCTTC
few	TRBV5-3	TRBJ2-2	-	CARSSRPPRGTNTGELFF	TGTGCCAGAAGCTCCCGGCCACCGCGGGGAACGAACACCGGGGAGCTGTTTTTT
-	TRBV10-3	TRBJ2-7	TRBD1	CAISTPGQGTYEQYF	TGTGCCATCAGTACCCCGGGACAGGGTACCTACGAGCAGTACTTC
-	TRBV29-1	TRBJ2-7	TRBD1	CSVGLVKQGALSEQYF	TGCAGCGTTGGGTTGGTTAAACAGGGGGCTTTGTCCGAGCAGTACTTC
few	TRBV4-3	TRBJ2-7	TRBD2	CASSQDAGLLYEQYF	TGCGCCAGCAGCCAAGACGCGGGACTATTATACGAGCAGTACTTC
-	TRBV18	TRBJ1-2	TRBD1	CASSPPGQGGGYTF	TGTGCCAGCTCACCACCGGGACAGGGCGGTGGCTACACCTTC
-	TRBV10-3	TRBJ1-2	-	CAISVGGDTSVGYTF	TGTGCCATCAGTGTAGGGGGGGACACATCGGTCGGCTACACCTTC
-	TRBV4-1	TRBJ2-3	-	CASSQDGGSTDTQYF	TGCGCCAGCAGCCAAGATGGGGGCAGCACAGATACGCAGTATTTT
-	TRBV12-5	TRBJ1-1	-	CASGLDRLEAFF	TGTGCTAGTGGTTTGGACAGACTAGAAGCTTTCTTT
-	TRBV18	TRBJ1-1	TRBD1	CASSPTGVNTEAFF	TGTGCCAGCTCACCAACAGGGGTGAACACTGAAGCTTTCTTT
once	TRBV7-2	TRBJ1-2	TRBD1	CASSLDGRGRFGYTF	TGTGCCAGCAGCTTAGATGGCAGGGGGCGTTTTGGCTACACCTTC
-	TRBV10-3	TRBJ1-1	-	CAISESDGAEAFF	TGTGCCATCAGTGAGTCGGACGGGGCTGAAGCTTTCTTT
-	TRBV15	TRBJ1-1	-	CATSRGGVNTEAFF	TGTGCCACCAGCAGAGGGGGGGTGAACACTGAAGCTTTCTTT
few	TRBV10-3	TRBJ2-1	TRBD1	CAISLRTGNNEQFF	TGTGCCATCAGTTTAAGGACAGGGAACAATGAGCAGTTCTTC
-	TRBV7-7	TRBJ2-3	TRBD2	CASSLAGGDTQYF	TGTGCCAGCAGCCTGGCGGGGGGCGATACGCAGTATTTT
once	TRBV30	TRBJ1-3	-	CAWGEKSTDTIYF	TGTGCCTGGGGAGAGAAAAGTACGGACACCATATATTTT
-	TRBV29-1	TRBJ1-1	-	CSVGRGGPPTEAFF	TGCAGCGTTGGTAGGGGGGGGCCCCCCACTGAAGCTTTCTTT
-	TRBV7-8	TRBJ1-4	TRBD1	CASSTNRGREKLFF	TGTGCCAGCAGCACAAACAGGGGGCGTGAAAAACTGTTTTTT
-	TRBV27	TRBJ2-3	TRBD1	CASSWMTGADTQYF	TGTGCCAGCAGTTGGATGACAGGGGCAGATACGCAGTATTTT
-	TRBV7-2	TRBJ2-2	-	CASSLIRTVNTGELFF	TGTGCCAGCAGCTTAATCCGGACAGTGAACACCGGGGAGCTGTTTTTT
-	TRBV7-3	TRBJ2-3	-	CASSLRGRGTDTQYF	TGTGCCAGCAGCTTGCGGGGACGGGGCACAGATACGCAGTATTTT
-	TRBV7-2	TRBJ1-5	-	CASSLGGGPRSVNQPQHF	TGTGCCAGCAGCTTAGGAGGGGGTCCAAGGTCCGTAAATCAGCCCCAGCATTTT
once	TRBV5-1	TRBJ2-2	-	CASSLVPSGQGDTGELFF	TGCGCCAGCAGCTTGGTTCCCTCTGGGCAGGGCGACACCGGGGAGCTGTTTTTT
-	TRBV4-3	TRBJ2-7	TRBD2	CASSPRTVLADEQYF	TGCGCCAGCAGCCCCCGGACAGTACTAGCGGACGAGCAGTACTTC
-	TRBV29-1	TRBJ1-2	TRBD1	CSATSGQGDGYTF	TGCAGCGCTACGTCGGGGCAGGGGGATGGCTACACCTTC